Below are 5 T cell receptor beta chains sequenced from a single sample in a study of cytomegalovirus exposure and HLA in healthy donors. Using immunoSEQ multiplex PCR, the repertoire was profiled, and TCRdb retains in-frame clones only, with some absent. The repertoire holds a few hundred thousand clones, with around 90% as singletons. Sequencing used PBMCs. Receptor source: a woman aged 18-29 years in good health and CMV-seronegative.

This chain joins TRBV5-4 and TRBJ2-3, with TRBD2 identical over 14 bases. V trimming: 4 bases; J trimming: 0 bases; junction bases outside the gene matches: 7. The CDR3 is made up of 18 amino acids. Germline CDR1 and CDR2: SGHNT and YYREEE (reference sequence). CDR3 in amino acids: CASSGPRTSGGSTDTQYF. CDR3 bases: TGTGCCAGCAGCGGACCCAGGACTAGCGGGGGGAGCACAGATACGCAGTATTTT. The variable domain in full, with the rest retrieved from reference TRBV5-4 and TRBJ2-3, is ETGVTQSPTHLIKTRGQQVTLRCSSQSGHNTVSWYQQALGQGPQFIFQYYREEENGRGNFPPRFSGLQFPNYSSELNVNALELDDSALYLCASSGPRTSGGSTDTQYFGPGTRLTVL.

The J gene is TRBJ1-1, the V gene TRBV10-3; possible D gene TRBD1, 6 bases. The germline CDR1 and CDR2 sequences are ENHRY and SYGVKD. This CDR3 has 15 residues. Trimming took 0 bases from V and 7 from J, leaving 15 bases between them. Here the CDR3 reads CAISESGQFSGEAFF. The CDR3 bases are TGTGCCATCAGTGAGTCCGGACAGTTTTCCGGTGAAGCTTTCTTT.

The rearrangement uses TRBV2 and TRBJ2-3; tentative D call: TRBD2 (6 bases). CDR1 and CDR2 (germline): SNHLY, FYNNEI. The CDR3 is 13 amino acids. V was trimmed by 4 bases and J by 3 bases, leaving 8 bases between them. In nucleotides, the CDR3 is TGTGCCAGCAGTGGGGACTCTACAGATACGCAGTATTTT. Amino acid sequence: CASSGDSTDTQYF.

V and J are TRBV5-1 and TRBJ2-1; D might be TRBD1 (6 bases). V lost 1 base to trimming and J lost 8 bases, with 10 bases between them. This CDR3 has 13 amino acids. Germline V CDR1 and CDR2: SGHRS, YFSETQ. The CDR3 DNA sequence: TGCGCCAGCAGCTTGTGGGGGCCTGATGAGCAGTTCTTC. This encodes CASSLWGPDEQFF.

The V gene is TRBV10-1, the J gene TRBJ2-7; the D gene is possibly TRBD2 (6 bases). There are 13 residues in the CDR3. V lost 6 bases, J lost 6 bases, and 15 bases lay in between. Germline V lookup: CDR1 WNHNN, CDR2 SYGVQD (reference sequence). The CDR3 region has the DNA TGCGCCAGCAGCGCCACGACTAGGACCGAGCAGTACTTC. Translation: CASSATTRTEQYF.